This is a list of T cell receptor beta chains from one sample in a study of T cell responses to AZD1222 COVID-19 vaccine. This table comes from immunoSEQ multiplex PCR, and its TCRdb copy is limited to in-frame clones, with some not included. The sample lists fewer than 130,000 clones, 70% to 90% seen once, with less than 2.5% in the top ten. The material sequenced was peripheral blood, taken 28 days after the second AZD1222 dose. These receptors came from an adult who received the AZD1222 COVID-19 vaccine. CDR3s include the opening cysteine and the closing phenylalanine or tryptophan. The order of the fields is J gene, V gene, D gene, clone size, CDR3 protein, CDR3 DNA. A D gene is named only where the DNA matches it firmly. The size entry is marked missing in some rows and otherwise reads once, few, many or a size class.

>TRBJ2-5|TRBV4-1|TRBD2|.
CASSKTLAGETQYF
TGCGCCAGCAGCAAAACACTAGCGGGAGAGACCCAGTACTTC
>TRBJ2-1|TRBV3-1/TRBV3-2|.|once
CASSQGRERGGEQFF
TGTGCCAGCAGCCAAGGCAGGGAGAGGGGGGGTGAGCAGTTCTTC
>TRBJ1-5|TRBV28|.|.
CASRLGGTQPQHF
TGTGCCAGCAGATTGGGAGGAACTCAGCCCCAGCATTTT
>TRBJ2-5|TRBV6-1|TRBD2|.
CASSDFQREGHETQYF
TGTGCCAGCAGTGATTTCCAGCGGGAGGGCCACGAGACCCAGTACTTC
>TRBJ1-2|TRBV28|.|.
CASTPQGFYGYTF
TGTGCCAGCACTCCACAGGGTTTCTATGGCTACACCTTC
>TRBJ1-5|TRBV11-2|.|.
CASSPGSNQPQHF
TGTGCCAGCAGCCCGGGCAGCAATCAGCCCCAGCATTTT
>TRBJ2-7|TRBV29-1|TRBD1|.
CSVGVQGAFYEQYF
TGCAGCGTTGGGGTCCAGGGGGCCTTCTACGAGCAGTACTTC
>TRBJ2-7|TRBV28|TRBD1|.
CASITGGSSYEQYF
TGTGCCAGCATCACAGGGGGTTCTAGCTACGAGCAGTACTTC
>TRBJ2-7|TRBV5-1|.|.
CASSRGLSSYEQYF
TGCGCCAGTAGCAGGGGACTAAGCTCCTACGAGCAGTACTTC
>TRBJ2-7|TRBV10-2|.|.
CASSLREGNEQYF
TGCGCCAGCAGCCTACGAGAGGGAAACGAGCAGTACTTC
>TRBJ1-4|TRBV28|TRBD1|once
CASSSNRGLTNEKLFF
TGTGCCAGCAGTTCCAACAGGGGGCTCACTAATGAAAAACTGTTTTTT
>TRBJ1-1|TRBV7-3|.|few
CASSPSQAGQNTEAFF
TGTGCCAGCAGCCCCTCCCAAGCGGGACAGAACACTGAAGCTTTCTTT
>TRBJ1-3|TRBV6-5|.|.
CASSYSYGNTIYF
TGTGCCAGCAGTTACTCATATGGAAACACCATATATTTT
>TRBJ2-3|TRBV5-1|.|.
CASSFGQEKYF
TGCGCCAGCAGCTTCGGGCAGGAAAAGTATTTT
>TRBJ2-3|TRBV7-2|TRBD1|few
CASSFGTGYPTDTQYF
TGTGCCAGCAGCTTTGGGACAGGGTACCCTACAGATACGCAGTATTTT
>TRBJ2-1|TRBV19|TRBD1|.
CASSIGQGWRNEQFF
TGTGCCAGTAGTATTGGACAGGGGTGGAGGAATGAGCAGTTCTTC
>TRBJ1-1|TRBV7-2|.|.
CASSSSRQSFTEAFF
.
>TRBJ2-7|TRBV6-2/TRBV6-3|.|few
CASSYEGETTYEQYF
TGTGCCAGCAGTTACGAGGGCGAAACAACCTACGAGCAGTACTTC